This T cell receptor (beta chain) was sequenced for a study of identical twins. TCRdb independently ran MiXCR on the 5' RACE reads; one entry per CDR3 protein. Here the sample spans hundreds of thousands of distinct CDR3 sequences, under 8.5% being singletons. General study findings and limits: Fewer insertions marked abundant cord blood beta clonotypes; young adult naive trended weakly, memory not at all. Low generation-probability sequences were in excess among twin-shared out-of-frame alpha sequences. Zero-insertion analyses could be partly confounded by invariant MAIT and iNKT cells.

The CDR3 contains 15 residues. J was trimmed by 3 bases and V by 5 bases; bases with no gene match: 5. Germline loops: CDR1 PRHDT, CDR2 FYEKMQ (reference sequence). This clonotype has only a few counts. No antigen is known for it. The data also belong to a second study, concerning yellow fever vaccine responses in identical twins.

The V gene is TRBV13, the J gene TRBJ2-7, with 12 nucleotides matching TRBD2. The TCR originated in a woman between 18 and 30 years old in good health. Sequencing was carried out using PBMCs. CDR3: CASSRRTSGNYEQYF. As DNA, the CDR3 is TGTGCCAGCAGCCGCCGGACTAGCGGGAACTACGAGCAGTACTTC.